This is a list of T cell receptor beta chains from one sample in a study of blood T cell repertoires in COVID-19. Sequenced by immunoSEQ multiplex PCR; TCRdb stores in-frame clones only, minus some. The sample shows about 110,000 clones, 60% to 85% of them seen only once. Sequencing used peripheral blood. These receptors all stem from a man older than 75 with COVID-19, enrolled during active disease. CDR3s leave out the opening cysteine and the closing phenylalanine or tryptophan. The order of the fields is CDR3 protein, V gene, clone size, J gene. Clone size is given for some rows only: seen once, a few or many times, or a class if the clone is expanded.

cdr3_aa: ASRDLVDQPQH; v_call: TRBV6-6; clone_size: -; j_call: TRBJ1-5
cdr3_aa: ASSLAGIPYEQY; v_call: TRBV5-5; clone_size: -; j_call: TRBJ2-7
cdr3_aa: ASSVGLADTQY; v_call: TRBV9; clone_size: -; j_call: TRBJ2-3
cdr3_aa: ASSPAGTQETQY; v_call: TRBV18; clone_size: -; j_call: TRBJ2-5
cdr3_aa: ASSLAPGQGYEQY; v_call: TRBV5-1; clone_size: -; j_call: TRBJ2-7
cdr3_aa: ASSLPGTDTQY; v_call: TRBV11-2; clone_size: few; j_call: TRBJ2-3
cdr3_aa: ASSPDRAQY; v_call: TRBV11-2; clone_size: -; j_call: TRBJ2-3
cdr3_aa: ASSHERSGRDPYEQY; v_call: TRBV2; clone_size: -; j_call: TRBJ2-7
cdr3_aa: ASSTQGAAIY; v_call: TRBV2; clone_size: few; j_call: TRBJ1-3
cdr3_aa: ASSLDGGSYNEQF; v_call: TRBV11-2; clone_size: few; j_call: TRBJ2-1
cdr3_aa: ASSPDSGRRETQY; v_call: TRBV28; clone_size: -; j_call: TRBJ2-5
cdr3_aa: ASSEITGYNSPLH; v_call: TRBV6-1; clone_size: -; j_call: TRBJ1-6
cdr3_aa: ASSLGLSSGNTIY; v_call: TRBV5-1; clone_size: -; j_call: TRBJ1-3
cdr3_aa: ASSFLSRDSFNSPLH; v_call: TRBV27; clone_size: -; j_call: TRBJ1-6
cdr3_aa: ASSQGGNSPLH; v_call: TRBV6-5; clone_size: -; j_call: TRBJ1-6
cdr3_aa: ASSSTVRGYGYT; v_call: TRBV27; clone_size: -; j_call: TRBJ1-2
cdr3_aa: ASSLRGQGNTIY; v_call: TRBV7-8; clone_size: -; j_call: TRBJ1-3
cdr3_aa: ASSLEAGYYEQY; v_call: TRBV7-8; clone_size: -; j_call: TRBJ2-7
cdr3_aa: ASHLGTGNGYT; v_call: TRBV12-3/TRBV12-4; clone_size: -; j_call: TRBJ1-2
cdr3_aa: ASSLSQVYTEAF; v_call: TRBV7-9; clone_size: -; j_call: TRBJ1-1
cdr3_aa: ASRWDNTDTQY; v_call: TRBV2; clone_size: -; j_call: TRBJ2-3
cdr3_aa: ASSNLNTEAF; v_call: TRBV19; clone_size: -; j_call: TRBJ1-1
cdr3_aa: ASSLQGGNQPQH; v_call: TRBV28; clone_size: -; j_call: TRBJ1-5
cdr3_aa: ASSQDPPSGGGWANVLT; v_call: TRBV4-3; clone_size: -; j_call: TRBJ2-6
cdr3_aa: ASNQQGYYNSPLH; v_call: TRBV28; clone_size: many; j_call: TRBJ1-6
cdr3_aa: ASSEFGTGDIYGYT; v_call: TRBV6-1; clone_size: -; j_call: TRBJ1-2